This T cell receptor beta chain was captured in a study of T-cell reconstitution after alpha-beta-depleted transplantation in children. This clonotype was observed once. Its antigen is still unknown. The CDR3 spans 16 residues. V gave up 7 bases and J gave up 5 bases, with 20 bases separating them. Germline V gene data show CDR1 as KGHDR and CDR2 as SFDVKD. Unique molecular identifiers were used in preparing the TCRbeta library. TCRdb called the PCR reads again in MiXCR, with one record for every CDR3 protein. The profile shows a few hundred thousand distinct CDR3 sequences, over 25% of them singletons. General observations from the study: A year had passed since transplant, and T-cell counts and diversity by then came mostly from newly produced T cells. Several hundred expanded graft clones reportedly were the source of alpha-beta T cells about two months after transplant. Surviving thymic progenitors and recipient T cells were the source of high TCRbeta diversity at day 60 in some patients.

This chain uses TRBV24-1 with TRBJ2-1; TRBD1 is a possible D gene (6 bases). The source material was PBMCs, sampled before TCRalphabeta/CD19-depleted stem cell transplant. The sequence was obtained from a boy in the first two years of life with Wiskott-Aldrich syndrome, due to receive a stem cell transplant. The CDR3, as DNA: TGTGCCACCAGCGTAACAGGGAGCCGTCTAAACAATGAGCAGTTCTTC. Amino acid sequence: CATSVTGSRLNNEQFF.